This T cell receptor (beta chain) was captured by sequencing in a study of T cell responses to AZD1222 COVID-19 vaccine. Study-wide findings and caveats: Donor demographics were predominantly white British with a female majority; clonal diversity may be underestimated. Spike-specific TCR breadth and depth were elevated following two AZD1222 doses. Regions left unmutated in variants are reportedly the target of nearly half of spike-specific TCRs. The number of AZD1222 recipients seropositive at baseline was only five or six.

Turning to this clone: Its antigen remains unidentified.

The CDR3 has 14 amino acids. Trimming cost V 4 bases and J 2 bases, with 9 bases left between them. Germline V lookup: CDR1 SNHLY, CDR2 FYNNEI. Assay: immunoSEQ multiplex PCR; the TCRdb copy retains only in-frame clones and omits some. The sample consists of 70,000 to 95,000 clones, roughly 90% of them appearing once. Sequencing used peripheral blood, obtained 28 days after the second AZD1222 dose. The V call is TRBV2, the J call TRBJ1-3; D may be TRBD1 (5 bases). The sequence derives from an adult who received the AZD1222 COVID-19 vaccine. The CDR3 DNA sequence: TGTGCCAGCAGTGCGGGGGTTACTGGAAACACCATATATTTT. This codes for CASSAGVTGNTIYF. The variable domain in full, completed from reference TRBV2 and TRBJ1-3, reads EPEVTQTPSHQVTQMGQEVILRCVPISNHLYFYWYRQILGQKVEFLVSFYNNEISEKSEIFDDQFSVERPDGSNFTLKIRSTKLEDSAMYFCASSAGVTGNTIYFGEGSWLTVV.